The clone carrying this T cell receptor beta chain was counted many times. Its matching antigen is unknown. The sample is drawn from a study of early T cells in non-severe SARS-CoV-2 infection. For the study at large: The authors sequenced bulk RNA from unsorted whole blood, leaving chains unpaired. Study-wide results and caveats: In VDJdb matching, anti-spike CD8 responses were favored while private and CD4 specificities went missing.

The CDR3 runs to 15 residues. Germline CDR1 SGHTA, CDR2 FQGNSA. With 5 bases clipped from V and 3 bases from J, the junction kept 5 bases outside the gene matches. Molecules of cDNA were individually given unique molecular identifiers that were attached to them. Each CDR3 protein gets one entry after TCRdb re-called the 5' RACE reads with MiXCR. Among about 81,000 distinct CDR3 sequences listed, roughly 6% were seen once. The sequencing sample was made of whole blood. The TCR originated in an adult who was a healthcare worker with PCR-confirmed SARS-CoV-2 infection or an uninfected control (not recorded which). The rearrangement links TRBV7-2 to TRBJ2-3; 10 nucleotides line up with TRBD1. CDR3 in amino acids: CASSRDRGKTDTQYF. In nucleotides, the CDR3 is TGTGCCAGCAGCCGGGACAGGGGAAAGACAGATACGCAGTATTTT.